These 17 T cell receptor beta chains share one sample of origin, sequenced in a study of T cell responses to AZD1222 COVID-19 vaccine. Only in-frame clones appear in the TCRdb table, and some are missing; sequencing was by immunoSEQ multiplex PCR. This repertoire shows roughly 24,000 clones, 88% found once; its top ten account for about 2.7%. Here the sequenced sample was peripheral blood, taken 28 days after the second AZD1222 dose. The receptors were sampled from an adult who received the AZD1222 COVID-19 vaccine.

Only a few counts were recorded for this clone. This chain uses TRBV6-5 with TRBJ1-2; a possible D gene is TRBD1 (5 bases). The CDR3 is made up of 14 amino acids. Germline V CDR1 and CDR2: MNHEY, SVGAGI. Between the trimmed V and J ends, which lost 2 bases and 4 bases, there was a span of 11 bases. The CDR3 loop is CASSYRGIGYGYTF. The CDR3, as DNA: TGTGCCAGCAGTTACCGGGGGATTGGCTATGGCTACACCTTC.

V usage is TRBV7-2 and J usage is TRBJ2-3; D unclear. Germline CDR1 SGHTA, CDR2 FQGNSA. V lost 1 base to trimming and J lost 3 bases, with 2 bases between them. CDR3 length: 12 residues. CDR3 amino acids: CASSLGTDTQYF. Here the CDR3 DNA reads TGTGCCAGCAGCTTAGGGACAGATACGCAGTATTTT.

This clone was seen once. The chain links TRBV5-4 to TRBJ2-5; 8 nucleotides line up with TRBD2. CDR3 size: 16 residues. Germline assignment: CDR1 SGHNT and CDR2 YYREEE (reference sequence). With 3 bases clipped from V and 5 bases from J, the junction kept 12 bases outside the gene matches. The CDR3 DNA reads as TGTGCCAGCAGCTCCCCCCGGGCGGGGGGCGTGGAGACCCAGTACTTC. Its protein is CASSSPRAGGVETQYF.

This chain uses TRBV2 with TRBJ1-5; 9 bases map to TRBD1. Germline V gives CDR1 SNHLY, CDR2 FYNNEI. V dropped 4 bases and J dropped 9; count of bases not matched to a gene: 10. The CDR3 is 15 residues long. CDR3 sequence: CASSVQQGAAGPQHF. The CDR3 nucleotides read TGTGCCAGCAGTGTTCAACAGGGGGCAGCCGGGCCCCAGCATTTT.

The count of this clone is one. V usage is TRBV18 and J usage is TRBJ1-4; 9 bases match TRBD1. The CDR3 spans 14 residues. Germline V gives CDR1 KGHSH, CDR2 LQKENI. The ends lost 5 bases at V and 7 bases at J; junction bases unmatched: 5. The CDR3 DNA reads TGTGCCAGCTCATTTACAGGGGGCGGTGAAAAACTGTTTTTT. Amino acids: CASSFTGGGEKLFF.

As DNA, the CDR3 is TGTGCCAGCAGTCCCCTGGGACAGGGGTGGAGGGAGCAGTACTTC. Translation: CASSPLGQGWREQYF. This sequence joins TRBV6-5 and TRBJ2-7; 10 positions match TRBD1. Trimming at V came to 5 bases and at J to 7 bases, leaving 11 bases not matched to a gene. The CDR3 loop spans 15 amino acids. Germline CDR1 and CDR2: MNHEY and SVGAGI.

The CDR3 is CASRERSGRYGYTF. Here the CDR3 DNA reads TGTGCCAGCAGGGAGCGGTCGGGGCGGTATGGCTACACCTTC. The chain couples TRBV7-9 to TRBJ1-2, with TRBD1 as a possible D gene (5 bases). The CDR3 has 14 residues. Germline CDR1 reads SEHNR; CDR2 reads FQNEAQ (reference sequence). V dropped 6 bases and J dropped 5 bases, with 16 bases sitting between them.

The J gene is TRBJ1-1, the V gene TRBV3-1 (or the pseudogene TRBV3-2), with D hard to call. With 2 bases removed from V and 4 bases from J, the gap between germline ends came to 5 bases. Germline CDR1 is LGHDT and CDR2 is YNNKEL (reference sequence). CDR3 length: 12 residues. The DNA for the CDR3 is TGTGCCAGCAGCCAACTTGGCACTGAAGCTTTCTTT. It translates to CASSQLGTEAFF.

This clone was found a few times. The chain carries TRBV4-1 and TRBJ2-7, with D possibly TRBD1 on 6 matching bases. Trimming took off 2 bases at V and 5 bases at J, with 10 bases between the two ends. The CDR3 spans 13 residues. Germline-derived CDR1 and CDR2 are MGHRA and YSYEKL. CDR3 in amino acids: CASSQTGNDEQYF. The CDR3 DNA is TGCGCCAGCAGCCAAACAGGGAACGACGAGCAGTACTTC.

J is TRBJ2-1 and V is TRBV5-6; TRBD1 matches 12 bases. The CDR3 totals 15 residues. Germline V lookup: CDR1 SGHDT, CDR2 YYEEEE. J lost 7 bases, V lost 3 bases, and 5 bases had no gene match. The CDR3 nucleotides are TGTGCCAGCAGCTCGGGACAGGGGGCATTTAATGAGCAGTTCTTC. Translated, it gives CASSSGQGAFNEQFF.

The CDR3 sequence is CASLFRKSRGYTF. CDR3 sequence (DNA): TGTGCCAGCCTATTTAGGAAGTCACGAGGCTACACCTTC. The chain is built from TRBV16 and TRBJ1-2; D is undetermined. V dropped 8 bases and J dropped 8 bases, with 18 bases sitting between them. This CDR3 spans 13 amino acids. Germline V CDR1 and CDR2: KGHSY, FQNENV.

The chain employs TRBV18 and TRBJ2-2, with a possible D match to TRBD2 (5 bases). V shed 3 bases and J shed 6 bases, with 8 bases lying between them. Germline V lookup: CDR1 KGHSH, CDR2 LQKENI. The CDR3 extends over 13 amino acids. The CDR3 region has the DNA TGTGCCAGCTCACCTGTCGGGGCCGGGGAGCTGTTTTTT. It specifies CASSPVGAGELFF.

The chain has TRBV28 and TRBJ1-1, with D uncertain. In germline, CDR1 is MDHEN, CDR2 SYDVKM. V shed 7 bases and J shed 4 bases, with 13 bases lying between them. This CDR3 spans 13 amino acids. The CDR3 is CASIIRAGTEAFF. The CDR3, as DNA: TGTGCCAGCATCATTAGGGCCGGCACTGAAGCTTTCTTT.

The J gene is TRBJ2-5, the V gene TRBV5-1; D may be TRBD2 (5 bases). Germline values: CDR1 SGHRS, CDR2 YFSETQ. With 4 bases removed from V and 3 bases from J, the gap between germline ends came to 13 bases. The CDR3 spans 14 residues. In DNA, the CDR3 is TGCGCCAGCAGCCCTGGAGGCCTAAAAGAGACCCAGTACTTC. It codes for CASSPGGLKETQYF.

J is TRBJ1-4 and V is TRBV10-3; D is possibly TRBD1 (5 bases). Looked up from germline, CDR1 is ENHRY and CDR2 is SYGVKD. The CDR3 has 14 amino acids. V lost 2 bases and J lost 2, with 6 bases in between. This chain's CDR3 is CAISEKGTNEKLFF. The CDR3 DNA reads as TGTGCCATCAGTGAGAAGGGGACTAATGAAAAACTGTTTTTT.

This rearrangement joins TRBV4-1 to TRBJ1-2, with D uncertain. This CDR3 region has 15 residues. Trimming shortened V by 1 base and J by 0 bases, and 9 bases separated the two germline ends. Germline-derived CDR1 and CDR2 are MGHRA and YSYEKL. The CDR3 DNA follows: TGCGCCAGCAGCCAAGGAGGCCCGGCTAACTATGGCTACACCTTC. Protein sequence: CASSQGGPANYGYTF.

V and J are TRBV3-1 (or the pseudogene TRBV3-2) and TRBJ2-2; perhaps TRBD1 as D (6 bases). V lost 1 base and J 0 bases, leaving 9 bases between the germline ends. Looked up from germline, CDR1 is LGHDT and CDR2 is YNNKEL (reference sequence). This CDR3 is 16 amino acids long. CDR3 in amino acids: CASSQGDTSNTGELFF. The DNA for the CDR3 is TGTGCCAGCAGCCAAGGGGACACCTCGAACACCGGGGAGCTGTTTTTT.